These 6 T cell receptor beta chains came from one sample sequenced in a study of blood T cell repertoires in COVID-19. Here immunoSEQ multiplex PCR was the method, and the copy in TCRdb shows in-frame clones only, minus some. The sample yields more than 50,000 clones, 89% seen once. Material: peripheral blood. Receptors originate from a man in his sixties with active COVID-19.

The V call is TRBV4-2, the J call TRBJ2-1; D may be TRBD2 (6 bases). Trimming stripped 1 base from V and 9 bases from J, with 13 bases between. CDR3 length equals 14 residues. The germline V gene encodes CDR1 LGHNA and CDR2 YNFKEQ. The DNA for the CDR3 is TGTGCCAGCAGCCAAGGCGGGGCAACAGGTGAGCAGTTCTTC. It is translated as CASSQGGATGEQFF.

V and J are TRBV10-1 and TRBJ2-2; 7 nucleotides line up with TRBD1. Trimming removed 4 bases from V and 7 bases from J; junction bases left unmatched: 9. CDR3 length: 15 amino acids. Germline V lookup: CDR1 WNHNN, CDR2 SYGVQD (reference sequence). CDR3 nucleotide sequence: TGCGCCAGCAGTGCAAGCCGACAGGGCGGCGGGGAGCTGTTTTTT. This translates into CASSASRQGGGELFF.

The V call is TRBV7-2, the J call TRBJ2-7; TRBD2 aligns across 7 bases. CDR1 is SGHTA, CDR2 FQGNSA, per germline. Germline trimming cut 1 base from V and 2 bases from J; bases unmatched to any gene: 2. The CDR3 loop spans 14 amino acids. CDR3 DNA sequence: TGTGCCAGCAGCTTAGGTAGCGGGCCCTACGAGCAGTACTTC. This sequence encodes CASSLGSGPYEQYF.

The rearrangement joins TRBV5-4 to TRBJ1-3; 9 bases fit TRBD1. From germline, CDR1 is SGHNT and CDR2 YYREEE (reference sequence). The V and J ends lost 4 bases and 4 bases, in that order; junction bases with no gene match: 9. The CDR3 runs 16 residues. The CDR3 sequence: CASSRGQGQAGNTIYF. The CDR3 bases are TGTGCCAGCAGCCGAGGACAGGGGCAGGCGGGAAACACCATATATTTT.

On this clone: Within the sample, other DNA sequences also encode this same CDR3. The chain is built from TRBV11-3 and TRBJ2-7, with D possibly matching TRBD2 (5 bases). Trimming removed 4 bases at V and 4 bases at J, with 11 bases between. The germline V gene has CDR1 SGHNT and CDR2 YENEEA. This CDR3 is built from 13 residues. CDR3 in DNA: TGTGCCAGCAGCTCCGGACTGAATTACGAGCAGTACTTC. Its protein product is CASSSGLNYEQYF.

This clone was detected only once. The chain employs TRBV7-8 and TRBJ2-3; 10 bases align to TRBD2. The germline CDR1 and CDR2 sequences are SGHVS and FQNEAQ. J lost 4 bases, V lost 7 bases, and 8 bases had no gene match. There are 15 residues in the CDR3. The CDR3 bases are TGTGCCAGCATTCCTAGCGGGAGTCGAGCAGATACGCAGTATTTT. It specifies CASIPSGSRADTQYF.